The rows below give T cell receptor beta chains drawn from one sample of a study of T cells in Graves' hyperthyroidism and ophthalmopathy. A single record per CDR3 protein comes from TCRdb applying MiXCR to the multiplex PCR reads. The sample has roughly 380,000 distinct CDR3 sequences, 19% seen once. Sequencing used blood. The origin of the receptors is a woman aged 18 to 35 with Graves' hyperthyroidism. Both conserved end residues are part of each CDR3. D genes are given only for firm matches. Rows give clone size only sometimes, using once, few, many, or a class for an expanded clone.

v_call	j_call	clone_size	d_call	cdr3_aa	cdr3_nt
TRBV7-9	TRBJ1-1	many	.	CASSTPLRLGTEAFF	TGTGCCAGCAGCACGCCCCTTCGATTGGGCACTGAAGCTTTCTTT
TRBV15	TRBJ1-6	many	TRBD1	CATSSVGQGVSPLHF	TGTGCCACCAGCAGCGTGGGACAGGGAGTTTCACCCCTCCACTTT
TRBV20-1	TRBJ2-7	many	.	CSASRAASYEQYF	TGCAGTGCTAGCCGAGCGGCATCCTACGAGCAGTACTTC
TRBV24-1	TRBJ1-1	many	TRBD1	CATSGTEESSEAFF	TGTGCCACCAGCGGGACAGAGGAATCCTCTGAAGCTTTCTTT
TRBV12-3/TRBV12-4	TRBJ2-2	many	.	CASTLVPGELFF	TGTGCCAGCACCTTAGTACCCGGGGAGCTGTTTTTT
TRBV18	TRBJ1-2	.	.	CASSPWTDYGYTF	TGTGCCAGCTCACCATGGACAGACTATGGCTACACCTTC
TRBV20-1	TRBJ2-3	.	.	CSASGLIITSTDTQYF	TGCAGTGCTAGCGGTCTGATTATTACTAGCACAGATACGCAGTATTTT
TRBV20-1	TRBJ1-1	many	.	CSARVGGMNTEAFF	TGCAGTGCTAGAGTCGGAGGGATGAACACTGAAGCTTTCTTT
TRBV28	TRBJ1-1	many	.	CASSPGGFVLAFF	TGTGCCAGCAGTCCGGGGGGATTCGTACTCGCTTTCTTT
TRBV6-2/TRBV6-3	TRBJ1-1	many	.	CASRAGQTTEAFF	TGTGCCAGCAGGGCAGGACAGACCACTGAAGCTTTCTTT
TRBV28	TRBJ2-5	many	TRBD1	CASSFPGQGAWQETQYF	TGTGCCAGCAGTTTCCCGGGACAGGGGGCATGGCAAGAGACCCAGTACTTC
TRBV6-2/TRBV6-3	TRBJ2-2	many	TRBD2	CASSSGDTGELFF	TGTGCCAGCAGTAGCGGGGACACCGGGGAGCTGTTTTTT
TRBV7-2	TRBJ1-1	many	.	CASSPPGSRNTEAFF	TGTGCCAGCAGCCCCCCCGGCAGCAGGAACACTGAAGCTTTCTTT
TRBV20-1	TRBJ1-2	many	TRBD1	CSAPRDRGYYGYTF	TGCAGTGCTCCCCGGGACAGGGGGTACTATGGCTACACCTTC
TRBV28	TRBJ1-1	.	TRBD1	CASSLTATGGFEAFF	TGTGCCAGCAGTCTTACTGCGACAGGGGGCTTTGAAGCTTTCTTT
TRBV2	TRBJ2-7	many	.	CAGARPPAYEQYF	TGTGCCGGTGCGAGACCGCCGGCCTACGAGCAGTACTTC
TRBV9	TRBJ2-7	.	.	CASSKSGGVGEQYF	TGTGCCAGCTCCAAGTCGGGGGGCGTGGGGGAGCAGTACTTC
TRBV6-5	TRBJ1-1	many	.	CASSYSGGMNTEAFF	TGTGCCAGCAGTTACTCAGGGGGGATGAACACTGAAGCTTTCTTT
TRBV7-8	TRBJ1-1	many	.	CASSLERLNTEAFF	TGTGCCAGCAGCTTAGAACGGTTGAACACTGAAGCTTTCTTT
TRBV20-1	TRBJ2-5	many	.	CSARDKGLQETQYF	TGCAGTGCTAGAGATAAGGGCTTACAAGAGACCCAGTACTTC
TRBV2	TRBJ1-1	.	.	CASSPPGGGRAEAFF	TGTGCCAGCAGTCCCCCCGGGGGGGGGAGGGCTGAAGCTTTCTTT
TRBV6-2/TRBV6-3	TRBJ2-2	.	TRBD1	CASSPWTGAGHGGELFF	TGTGCCAGCAGTCCTTGGACAGGGGCTGGGCATGGCGGGGAGCTGTTTTTT
TRBV11-2	TRBJ2-4	many	TRBD1	CASSLDTTGNIQYF	TGTGCCAGCAGCTTAGATACGACAGGGAACATTCAGTACTTC
TRBV5-1	TRBJ1-1	many	.	CASSRDLGGPRGTEAFF	TGCGCCAGCAGCCGGGATCTCGGTGGGCCCCGAGGCACTGAAGCTTTCTTT
TRBV2	TRBJ2-7	many	.	CASSEAIYEQYF	TGTGCCAGCAGTGAAGCCATCTACGAGCAGTACTTC
TRBV20-1	TRBJ1-5	few	TRBD1	CSARDRTGGGQPQHF	TGCAGTGCTAGAGATCGGACAGGGGGCGGTCAGCCCCAGCATTTT
TRBV6-5	TRBJ2-7	many	.	CASSYEGQTYEQYF	TGTGCCAGCAGTTACGAGGGTCAAACCTACGAGCAGTACTTC